The 26 T cell receptor beta chains below come from one sample, sequenced in a study of T cell responses to AZD1222 COVID-19 vaccine. TCRdb's copy holds only in-frame clones and misses some; the assay was immunoSEQ multiplex PCR. The sample holds 95,000 to 110,000 clones, 75% to 90% seen once. The sequencing used peripheral blood, collected on day 0 of AZD1222 vaccination. The receptors were gathered from an adult in good health.

This clone was observed a single time. V gene TRBV25-1 combines with J gene TRBJ2-4, with 7 bases that match TRBD2. Looked up from germline, CDR1 is MGHDK and CDR2 is SYGVNS. CDR3 length equals 15 residues. Trimming took 5 bases from V and 7 from J; bases not matched to a gene: 11. The CDR3 nucleotides read TGTGCCAGCAGTTTGGGGGGGGATAGTCGTAACATTCAGTACTTC. This encodes CASSLGGDSRNIQYF.

V is TRBV28 and J is TRBJ1-1; D ambiguous. Trimming removed 2 bases from V and 3 bases from J, with 7 bases in between. CDR1 is MDHEN and CDR2 is SYDVKM in the germline V gene. The CDR3 sequence is 13 residues long. The CDR3 sequence is CASSLMSYTEAFF. The CDR3 region has the DNA TGTGCCAGCAGTTTAATGTCGTACACTGAAGCTTTCTTT.

V gene TRBV11-2 combines with J gene TRBJ2-1, with 8 bases matching TRBD2. CDR1 is SGHAT and CDR2 is FQNNGV in the germline V gene. This CDR3 contains 14 residues. Trimming took 1 base from V and 8 from J; bases not matched to a gene: 4. CDR3 sequence (DNA): TGTGCCAGCAGCTTAGTACCGGGGGGGGATGAGCAGTTCTTC. Residues: CASSLVPGGDEQFF.

The chain recombines TRBV5-1 with TRBJ2-1, with TRBD1 identical over 8 bases. Germline V CDR1 and CDR2: SGHRS, YFSETQ. V was clipped by 4 bases and J by 6 bases; unmatched bases: 6. This CDR3 has 14 amino acids. The CDR3 loop is CASSAGQDSNEQFF. CDR3 nucleotide sequence: TGCGCCAGCAGCGCGGGACAGGACAGCAATGAGCAGTTCTTC.

The rearrangement uses TRBV19 and TRBJ2-7; 9 nucleotides align to TRBD1. Germline loops: CDR1 LNHDA, CDR2 SQIVND (reference sequence). The CDR3 consists of 14 residues. The V segment lost 5 bases and the J segment 4 bases; nucleotides outside the gene matches: 6. The CDR3 loop reads CASSPGTGIYEQYF. The DNA for the CDR3 is TGTGCCAGTAGTCCCGGGACAGGGATATACGAGCAGTACTTC.

This clone has more than one count but fewer than ten. This chain uses TRBV7-8 with TRBJ1-3; 7 positions agree with TRBD1. The CDR3 length is 13 residues. Per the germline V gene, CDR1 is SGHVS and CDR2 is FQNEAQ. Unmatched junction bases numbered 6, after V lost 1 base and J lost 12 bases. The CDR3 here is CASSLGQGFSIYF. The CDR3 nucleotides read TGTGCCAGCAGCTTAGGACAGGGCTTCAGCATATATTTT.

The chain uses TRBV19 and TRBJ1-4; D is perhaps TRBD1 (6 bases). Between the trimmed V and J ends, which lost 1 base and 8 bases, there was a span of 14 bases. The CDR3 extends over 15 amino acids. Germline V gene data show CDR1 as LNHDA and CDR2 as SQIVND (reference sequence). CDR3 in DNA: TGTGCCAGTAGTATAGCGGGGGCCAGAGGAGAAAAACTGTTTTTT. Protein sequence: CASSIAGARGEKLFF.

The chain employs TRBV7-2 and TRBJ1-5; TRBD1 matches 10 bases. The V segment lost 6 bases and the J segment 9 bases; nucleotides outside the gene matches: 17. CDR3 length: 17 residues. The germline V gene has CDR1 SGHTA and CDR2 FQGNSA. The CDR3 reads CASSPYLIRDRGPPQHF. The CDR3 nucleotides are TGTGCCAGCAGTCCGTACCTAATCCGGGACAGGGGACCGCCCCAGCATTTT.

V usage is TRBV9 and J usage is TRBJ2-2; 7 nucleotides align to TRBD2. Looked up from germline, CDR1 is SGDLS and CDR2 is YYNGEE. J gave up 2 bases and V 3 bases, and 10 bases lay outside the gene matches. The CDR3 sequence is 17 residues long. The CDR3 loop reads CASSAPRGDPNTGELFF. CDR3 nucleotides: TGTGCCAGCAGCGCCCCCCGGGGGGACCCCAACACCGGGGAGCTGTTTTTT.

This clone was seen just once. The rearrangement joins TRBV6-1 to TRBJ2-7, with no clear D. The germline V gene has CDR1 MNHNS and CDR2 SASEGT. Between the trimmed V and J ends, which lost 2 bases and 3 bases, there was a span of 11 bases. The CDR3 loop spans 14 amino acids. CDR3 sequence: CASSESWGLYEQYF. The CDR3 DNA reads TGTGCCAGCAGTGAATCTTGGGGTCTCTACGAGCAGTACTTC.

V gene TRBV5-1 combines with J gene TRBJ2-3, with D perhaps given as TRBD1 or TRBD2 (5 bases each). The V gene lost 5 bases and the J gene lost 0 bases, with 10 bases spanning the gap. CDR1 and CDR2 from the germline V gene are SGHRS and YFSETQ. CDR3 length: 14 amino acids. CDR3 in amino acids: CASSWGGSTDTQYF. DNA for the CDR3: TGCGCCAGCAGTTGGGGCGGGAGCACAGATACGCAGTATTTT. The whole variable domain, remainder taken from reference TRBV5-1 and TRBJ2-3, is KAGVTQTPRYLIKTRGQQVTLSCSPISGHRSVSWYQQTPGQGLQFLFEYFSETQRNKGNFPGRFSGRQFSNSRSEMNVSTLELGDSALYLCASSWGGSTDTQYFGPGTRLTVL.

In its sample, this clone was seen once. The genes are TRBV7-9 and TRBJ1-2; D may be TRBD1 (6 bases). CDR1 SEHNR and CDR2 FQNEAQ come from the germline V gene (reference sequence). Trimming took off 3 bases at V and 3 bases at J, with 20 bases between the two ends. The CDR3 length is 17 residues. The CDR3 DNA is TGTGCCAGCAGCTTGGTTCACTTCAGGGGTCTGGACTATGGCTACACCTTC. Translation gives CASSLVHFRGLDYGYTF.

Comment on this clone: The sample holds other DNA sequences that translate to the same CDR3. V and J are TRBV10-3 and TRBJ1-1; D is uncertain. The CDR3 is 11 residues long. V shed 6 bases and J shed 1 base, with 3 bases lying between them. CDR1 is ENHRY and CDR2 is SYGVKD in the germline V gene. CDR3 in DNA: TGTGCCATCAGAGAGAACACTGAAGCTTTCTTT. As protein: CAIRENTEAFF.

J is TRBJ2-1 and V is TRBV19, with 8 bases identical to TRBD2. Germline V gives CDR1 LNHDA, CDR2 SQIVND (reference sequence). This CDR3 is built from 13 residues. The V and J ends lost 0 bases and 15 bases, in that order; junction bases with no gene match: 7. The CDR3 loop is CASSIDQSGSVFF. In DNA form, the CDR3 reads TGTGCCAGTAGTATAGACCAAAGCGGGAGTGTGTTCTTC.

The chain couples TRBV12-5 to TRBJ2-3; no clear D. This CDR3 has 11 residues. V was shortened by 10 bases and J by 3 bases, with 8 bases between the two germline ends. CDR1 and CDR2 from the germline V gene are LGHNT and FRNRAP. The CDR3 nucleotides are TGTGCTACTGGGTTTACAGATACGCAGTATTTT. Protein: CATGFTDTQYF.

With respect to this clone: One end of the junction varies from germline; a read error may be responsible. The V gene is TRBV19, the J gene TRBJ2-3; unclear D gene. This CDR3 has 15 amino acids. Germline CDR1 and CDR2: LNHDA and SQIVND (reference sequence). The CDR3 spells CASRIGGFLTDTQYF. The CDR3 bases are TGTGCCAGTAGGATAGGCGGATTTCTCACAGATACGCAGTATTTT. Based on the CDR3 plus reference TRBV19 and TRBJ2-3, the full variable domain is DGGITQSPKYLFRKEGQNVTLSCEQNLNHDAMYWYRQDPGQGLRLIYYSQIVNDFQKGDIAEGYSVSREKKESFPLTVTSAQKNPTAFYLCASRIGGFLTDTQYFGPGTRLTVL.

This clone was observed a handful of times. The chain employs TRBV12-3 or TRBV12-4 and TRBJ1-2; 8 positions agree with TRBD1. V shed 5 bases, J shed 8 bases, and the junction held 4 bases outside the gene matches. The CDR3 spans 12 residues. The CDR3 region has the DNA TGTGCCAGCAGTACCTCAGGGGGCGGCTACACCTTC. It is translated as CASSTSGGGYTF.

The chain links TRBV7-9 to TRBJ1-2; D gene unclear. CDR3 length equals 10 residues. Germline values: CDR1 SEHNR, CDR2 FQNEAQ (reference sequence). Trimming took off 3 bases at V and 6 bases at J, with 2 bases between the two ends. CDR3 nucleotides: TGTGCCAGCAGCTTTGATGGCTACACCTTC. It translates to CASSFDGYTF. Together with reference TRBV7-9 and TRBJ1-2, the CDR3 gives the full variable domain: DTGVSQNPRHKITKRGQNVTFRCDPISEHNRLYWYRQTLGQGPEFLTYFQNEAQLEKSRLLSDRFSAERPKGSFSTLEIQRTEQGDSAMYLCASSFDGYTFGSGTRLTVV.

This chain uses TRBV5-1 with TRBJ1-1; maybe TRBD1 (6 bases). The CDR3 contains 13 residues. V was shortened by 5 bases and J by 1 base, with 9 bases between the two germline ends. Germline CDR1 and CDR2: SGHRS and YFSETQ. The CDR3 region is CASRETGNTEAFF. The CDR3 DNA follows: TGCGCCAGCAGGGAGACAGGGAACACTGAAGCTTTCTTT.

This clone was detected once. The chain links TRBV3-1 (or the pseudogene TRBV3-2) to TRBJ2-1; no clear D. The germline V gene has CDR1 LGHDT and CDR2 YNNKEL (reference sequence). The CDR3 runs to 15 residues. The V gene lost 5 bases and the J gene lost 2 bases, with 13 bases spanning the gap. As DNA, the CDR3 is TGTGCCAGCAGCGTTACGAATGGAGCCTACAATGAGCAGTTCTTC. It translates to CASSVTNGAYNEQFF.

This clone was seen a single time. This CDR3 reads CASSFSPASNQPQHF. In DNA, the CDR3 is TGTGCCAGCAGTTTCTCTCCCGCTAGCAATCAGCCCCAGCATTTT. V gene TRBV28 combines with J gene TRBJ1-5; unclear D gene. The length of the CDR3 is 15 residues. V was clipped by 3 bases and J by 0 bases, with 9 bases between them. Germline CDR1 and CDR2: MDHEN and SYDVKM.

The V gene is TRBV6-4, the J gene TRBJ1-5; no clear D gene. The CDR3 consists of 15 residues. The germline V gene encodes CDR1 MRHNA and CDR2 SNTAGT. V lost 0 bases and J lost 5, with 11 bases in between. The chain's CDR3 is CASSDSPGFDQPQHF. The CDR3 DNA is TGTGCCAGCAGTGACTCGCCCGGCTTTGATCAGCCCCAGCATTTT.

This clone appeared many times. The chain joins TRBV19 to TRBJ2-1; unclear D gene. CDR1 LNHDA and CDR2 SQIVND come from the germline V gene (reference sequence). The CDR3 has 12 amino acids. Trimming removed 8 bases from V and 7 bases from J, with 12 bases in between. The CDR3 loop is CASSRTVNEQFF. In DNA, the CDR3 is TGTGCCAGTTCACGCACGGTAAATGAGCAGTTCTTC.

This chain joins TRBV7-6 and TRBJ1-5, with D tentatively TRBD1 (6 bases). V dropped 2 bases and J dropped 7 bases, with 15 bases sitting between them. CDR1 is SGHVS, CDR2 FNYEAQ, per germline. The CDR3 contains 15 residues. CDR3 nucleotides: TGTGCCAGCAGCTTAACACCGGGACACTGGCAGCCCCAGCATTTT. As protein: CASSLTPGHWQPQHF.

This chain links TRBV19 with TRBJ2-1; no clear D. CDR1 LNHDA and CDR2 SQIVND come from the germline V gene (reference sequence). V lost 3 bases and J 5 bases, leaving 8 bases between the germline ends. The CDR3 consists of 13 residues. CDR3 sequence reads: CASSMTVDNEQFF. The CDR3 bases are TGTGCCAGTAGTATGACCGTGGACAATGAGCAGTTCTTC.

The gene calls are TRBV19 and TRBJ2-7, with 8 bases that match TRBD1. V trimming: 1 base; J trimming: 2 bases; junction bases outside the gene matches: 4. The CDR3 is 15 residues long. The germline V gene encodes CDR1 LNHDA and CDR2 SQIVND (reference sequence). The CDR3 DNA reads TGTGCCAGTAGTATAGCCGGGACAGGTACCTACGAGCAGTACTTC. Amino acid sequence: CASSIAGTGTYEQYF.